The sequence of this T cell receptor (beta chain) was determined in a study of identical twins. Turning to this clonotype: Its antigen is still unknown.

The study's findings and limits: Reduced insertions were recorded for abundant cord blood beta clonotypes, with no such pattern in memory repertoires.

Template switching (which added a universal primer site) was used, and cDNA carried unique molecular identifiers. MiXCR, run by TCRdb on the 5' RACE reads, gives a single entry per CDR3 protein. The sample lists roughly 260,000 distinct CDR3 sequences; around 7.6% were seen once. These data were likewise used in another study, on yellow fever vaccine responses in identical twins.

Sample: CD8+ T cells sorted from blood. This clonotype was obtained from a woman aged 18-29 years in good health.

CDR3 sequence reads: CASSLGGKYEQYF. The CDR3 bases are TGTGCCAGCAGCTTAGGTGGAAAATACGAGCAGTACTTC. The V and J genes are TRBV7-6 and TRBJ2-7; D is unclear. There are 13 residues in the CDR3. Trimming removed 1 base at V and 4 bases at J, with 8 bases between. The germline CDR1 and CDR2 sequences are SGHVS and FNYEAQ.